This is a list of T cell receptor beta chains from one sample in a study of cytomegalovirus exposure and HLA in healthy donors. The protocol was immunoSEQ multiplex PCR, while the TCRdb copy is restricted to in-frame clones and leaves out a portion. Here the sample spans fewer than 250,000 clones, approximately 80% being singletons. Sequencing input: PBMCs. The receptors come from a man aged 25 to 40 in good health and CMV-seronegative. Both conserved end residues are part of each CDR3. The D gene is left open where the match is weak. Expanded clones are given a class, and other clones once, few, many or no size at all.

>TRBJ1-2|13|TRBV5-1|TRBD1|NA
TGCGCCAGCAGCTCGACAGGGTCCTATGGCTACACCTTC
CASSSTGSYGYTF
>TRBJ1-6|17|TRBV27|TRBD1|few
TGTGCCAGCAGTCTATATCAACCGGGACAGATTAATTCACCCCTCCACTTT
CASSLYQPGQINSPLHF
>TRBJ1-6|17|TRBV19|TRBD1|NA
TGTGCCAGTAGTATCATTCCAGGGGGAAACGCAGGGTCACCCCTCCACTTT
CASSIIPGGNAGSPLHF
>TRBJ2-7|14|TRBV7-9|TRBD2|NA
TGTGCCAGCAGCCGGGGGGAGGTAGCCGACGAGCAGTACTTC
CASSRGEVADEQYF
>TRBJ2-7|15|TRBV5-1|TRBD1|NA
TGCGCCAGCAGCTTGGCCCACAGGGGTCCCTACGAGCAGTACTTC
CASSLAHRGPYEQYF
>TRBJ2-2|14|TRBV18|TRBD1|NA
TGTGCCAGCTCACAACAAACAGGGGCCGGGGAGCTGTTTTTT
CASSQQTGAGELFF
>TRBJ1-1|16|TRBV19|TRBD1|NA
TGTGCCAGTAGTATCCGGAGGACAGGGGACAGGACTGAAGCTTTCTTT
CASSIRRTGDRTEAFF
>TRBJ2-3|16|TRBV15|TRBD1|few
TGTGCCACCAGTCGGATGGGGACAGGGAACCTAGGAACGCAGTATTTT
CATSRMGTGNLGTQYF
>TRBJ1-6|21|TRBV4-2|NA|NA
TGTGCCAGCAGCCAAGATCTTTTGGGGTTGACAGTTAGCTCCTATAATTCACCCCTCCACTTT
CASSQDLLGLTVSSYNSPLHF
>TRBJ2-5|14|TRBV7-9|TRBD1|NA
TGTGCCAGCAGCTTTGAACAGGGGGCGGAGACCCAGTACTTC
CASSFEQGAETQYF
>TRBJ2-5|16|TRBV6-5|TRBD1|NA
TGTGCCAGCAGTTACCGGTTGGGACAGACCCAAGAGACCCAGTACTTC
CASSYRLGQTQETQYF
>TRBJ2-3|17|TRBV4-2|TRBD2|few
TGTGCCAGCAGCCAACAGAAAGCGGGGCAAAGCACAGATACGCAGTATTTT
CASSQQKAGQSTDTQYF
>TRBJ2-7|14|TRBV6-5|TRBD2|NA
TGTGCCAGCAGTTACGGGGGGGGACTCTACGAGCAGTACTTC
CASSYGGGLYEQYF
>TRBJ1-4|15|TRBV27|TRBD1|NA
TGTGCCAGCAGTTCCCCCGGGACAGGGATTGAAAAACTGTTTTTT
CASSSPGTGIEKLFF
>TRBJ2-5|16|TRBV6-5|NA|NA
TGTGCCAGCAGTTACTCGTACCGGGGGGCAGGGGAGACCCAGTACTTC
CASSYSYRGAGETQYF
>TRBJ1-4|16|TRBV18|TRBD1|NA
TGTGCCAGCTCAACCGACAGGGCAACAACTAATGAAAAACTGTTTTTT
CASSTDRATTNEKLFF
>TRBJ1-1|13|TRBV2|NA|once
TGTGCCAGCAGAGATGGCATGAACACTGAAGCTTTCTTT
CASRDGMNTEAFF
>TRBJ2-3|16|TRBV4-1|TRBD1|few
TGCGCCAGCAGCCCAGGGACAGGGGGTTCAAAAGATACGCAGTATTTT
CASSPGTGGSKDTQYF
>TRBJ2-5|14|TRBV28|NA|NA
TGTGCCAGCAGTCCTGGACTGATCCAAGAGACCCAGTACTTC
CASSPGLIQETQYF
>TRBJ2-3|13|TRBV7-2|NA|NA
TGTGCCAGCAGCTTAGGGGGGGCAGATACGCAGTATTTT
CASSLGGADTQYF
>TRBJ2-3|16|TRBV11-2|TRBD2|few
TGTGCCAGCAGCCCCGGGGTAGCGGGGCGCACAGATACGCAGTATTTT
CASSPGVAGRTDTQYF
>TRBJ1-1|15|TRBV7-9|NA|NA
TGTGCCAGCAGCTTAGGATCCGGGACTGCCACTGAAGCTTTCTTT
CASSLGSGTATEAFF
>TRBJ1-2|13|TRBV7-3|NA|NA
TGTGCCAGCAGCTTAGGAACGGGCTATGGCTACACCTTC
CASSLGTGYGYTF
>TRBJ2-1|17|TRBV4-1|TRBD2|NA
TGCGCCAGCAGCCAAGGAAGCACTAGCGGGGCATACAATGAGCAGTTCTTC
CASSQGSTSGAYNEQFF
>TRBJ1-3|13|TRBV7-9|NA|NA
TGTGCCAGCAGCCCCGAGGGTAGGAACACCATATATTTT
CASSPEGRNTIYF
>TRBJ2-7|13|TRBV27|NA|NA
TGTGCCAGCAGTTCCGGGACAAGCTACGAGCAGTACTTC
CASSSGTSYEQYF
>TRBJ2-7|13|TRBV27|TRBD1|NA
TGTGCAACCCTCTCGGGACAGGGCTACGAGCAGTACTTC
CATLSGQGYEQYF
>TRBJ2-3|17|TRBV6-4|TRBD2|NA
TGTGCCAGCAGTGACCCAGCGGGGGTTACTTTCACAGATACGCAGTATTTT
CASSDPAGVTFTDTQYF
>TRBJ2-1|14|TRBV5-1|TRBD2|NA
TGCGCCAGCAGCTTGGAGCTAGCGGCCAATGAGCAGTTCTTC
CASSLELAANEQFF
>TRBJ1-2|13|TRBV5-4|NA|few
TGTGCCAGCAGCCCGGGGGGCGGCTATGGCTACACCTTC
CASSPGGGYGYTF
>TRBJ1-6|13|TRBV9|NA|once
TGTGCCAGCAGCGTAGGGCCGAATTCACCCCTCCACTTT
CASSVGPNSPLHF
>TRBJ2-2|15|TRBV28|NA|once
TGTGCCAGCAGTTTAAAGGGGGCGAACACCGGGGAGCTGTTTTTT
CASSLKGANTGELFF
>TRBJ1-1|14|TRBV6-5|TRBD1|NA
TGTGCCAGCAGTGTTGACAGGGGGCAGAGTGAAGCTTTCTTT
CASSVDRGQSEAFF
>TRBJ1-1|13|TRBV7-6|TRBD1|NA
TGTGCCAGCGGACAGGGGGCGAACACTGAAGCTTTCTTT
CASGQGANTEAFF
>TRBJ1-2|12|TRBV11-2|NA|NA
TGTGCCAGCAGCCGAGAGGGAAATGGCTACACCTTC
CASSREGNGYTF
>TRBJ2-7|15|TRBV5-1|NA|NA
TGCGCCAGCACCCCTCTGGGGCAGGGCCCCTACGAGCAGTACTTC
CASTPLGQGPYEQYF
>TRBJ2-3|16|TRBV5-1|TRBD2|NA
TGCGCCAGCAGGCGGGAGCCGATAGTTTTCGCAGATACGCAGTATTTT
CASRREPIVFADTQYF
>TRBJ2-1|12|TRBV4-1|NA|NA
TGCGCCAGCAGCCAGGGGAGCAATGAGCAGTTCTTC
CASSQGSNEQFF
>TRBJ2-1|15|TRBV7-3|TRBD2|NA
TGTGCCAGCAGCTTAAGCGGGGGGGCGGTTCATGAGCAGTTCTTC
CASSLSGGAVHEQFF
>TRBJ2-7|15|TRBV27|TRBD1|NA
TGTGCCAGCAGCCGACTGGAGACAGGGCGCATCGAGCAGTACTTC
CASSRLETGRIEQYF
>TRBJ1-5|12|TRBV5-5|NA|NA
TGTGCCAGCAGCAATGTAAATCAGCCCCAGCATTTT
CASSNVNQPQHF
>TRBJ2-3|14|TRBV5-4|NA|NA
TGTGCCAGCAGCTTGGCGGGGTTCACAGATACGCAGTATTTT
CASSLAGFTDTQYF
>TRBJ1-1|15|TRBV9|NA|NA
TGTGCCAGCAGCGTAGGTGGAGGGGTGGACACTGAAGCTTTCTTT
CASSVGGGVDTEAFF
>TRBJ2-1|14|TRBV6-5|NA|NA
TGTGCCAGCAGTTACTCGATGAGCCTCCCCGAGCAGTTCTTC
CASSYSMSLPEQFF
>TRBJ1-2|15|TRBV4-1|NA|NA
TGCGCCAGCAGCCAAGTCGGGTCAGCCTCTAAGAGCTACACCTTC
CASSQVGSASKSYTF
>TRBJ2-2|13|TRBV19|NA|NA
TGTGCCGGCGGCGAGCGCGGGACCGGGGAGCTGTTTTTT
CAGGERGTGELFF
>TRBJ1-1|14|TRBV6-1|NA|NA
TGTGCCAGCAGGGCGGGACTAGGGAACACTGAAGCTTTCTTT
CASRAGLGNTEAFF
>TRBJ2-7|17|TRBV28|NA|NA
TGTGCCAGCAGTTTAGGTGGAACCGGGGGGCCTACCTACGAGCAGTACTTC
CASSLGGTGGPTYEQYF
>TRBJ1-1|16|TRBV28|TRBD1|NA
TGTGCCAGCAGTCCGAGAAGGGGGCAGATGAACACTGAAGCTTTCTTT
CASSPRRGQMNTEAFF
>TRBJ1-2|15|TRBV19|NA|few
TGTGCCAGTATAGACGGGCGGGGATTCGACTATGGCTACACCTTC
CASIDGRGFDYGYTF
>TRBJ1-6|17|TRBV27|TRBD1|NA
TGTGCCAGCAGTTTCCGCTTGACAGGGGGCCGGAATTCACCCCTCCACTTT
CASSFRLTGGRNSPLHF